The 24 T cell receptor beta chains reported below all come from one sample, sequenced in a study of OX40 agonist ivuxolimab in advanced cancers. Clones were read by immunoSEQ multiplex PCR, and TCRdb kept only the in-frame ones, dropping some. The sample shows 70,000 to 85,000 clones, 88% of them seen only once. The sample in question was CD4+ or CD8+ T cells sorted from blood, obtained in a trial of the OX40 agonist ivuxolimab. These receptors were obtained from an adult with an advanced solid tumor such as melanoma, head and neck, liver or kidney cancer.

This chain uses TRBV19 with TRBJ2-1; 11 bases match TRBD1. J gave up 7 bases and V 0 bases, and 11 bases lay outside the gene matches. Germline loops: CDR1 LNHDA, CDR2 SQIVND (reference sequence). The CDR3 has 18 residues. The CDR3 DNA sequence: TGTGCCAGTAGTATAGACCCGCGGCGGGACAGGGGGATAAATGAGCAGTTCTTC. This codes for CASSIDPRRDRGINEQFF.

V is TRBV15 and J is TRBJ2-3; D possibly corresponds to TRBD2 (7 bases). Looked up from germline, CDR1 is LNHNV and CDR2 is YYDKDF (reference sequence). V lost 4 bases and J 2 bases, leaving 16 bases between the germline ends. This CDR3 comprises 16 residues. This CDR3 reads CATSTHDGGLTDTQYF. In DNA, the CDR3 is TGTGCCACCAGCACCCACGACGGGGGGCTCACAGATACGCAGTATTTT.

The chain carries TRBV7-2 and TRBJ1-3; a weak D match, TRBD1 (6 bases). Trimming shortened V by 5 bases and J by 0 bases, and 20 bases separated the two germline ends. CDR3 length: 18 residues. In germline, CDR1 is SGHTA, CDR2 FQGNSA. The CDR3 region has the DNA TGTGCCAGCAGCCCGAGAGGGGGGGCGGCGACCTCTGGAAACACCATATATTTT. Its protein is CASSPRGGAATSGNTIYF.

The sample holds a few counts of this clone. J is TRBJ2-1 and V is TRBV12-1; the D segment call TRBD2 is taken from the table without a DNA check. TRBV12-1 is a listed pseudogene. The CDR3 length is 18 residues. CDR3: CASSLGTSGRSSYNEQFF. Here the CDR3 DNA reads TGTGCCAGCAGCTTGGGGACTAGCGGGAGGAGCTCCTACAATGAGCAGTTCTTC.

This clone showed up just a few times. The chain couples TRBV5-1 to TRBJ2-1, with TRBD2 matching 11 bases. The V gene end was trimmed by 4 bases and the J gene end by 8 bases; junction bases not matched to a gene: 8. CDR1 SGHRS and CDR2 YFSETQ come from the germline V gene. The CDR3 contains 15 residues. The DNA for the CDR3 is TGCGCCAGCAGCCCTACTAGCGGGAGTCCCCATGAGCAGTTCTTC. Amino acid sequence: CASSPTSGSPHEQFF.

This rearrangement joins TRBV21-1 to TRBJ2-3. TRBV21-1 is recorded as a pseudogene. CDR3 length: 15 residues. Here the CDR3 reads CASIKGRLSTDTQYF. CDR3 nucleotides: TGTGCCAGCATAAAGGGCAGGTTGAGCACAGATACGCAGTATTTT.

The J gene is TRBJ1-3, the V gene TRBV7-2; a weak D match, TRBD1 (6 bases). The CDR3 extends over 16 amino acids. CDR1 is SGHTA, CDR2 FQGNSA, per germline. Trimming pared 3 bases from V and 0 bases from J, leaving 12 bases between. CDR3 DNA sequence: TGTGCCAGCAGCTTGGGGGCACTGAGCTCTGGAAACACCATATATTTT. This gives the protein CASSLGALSSGNTIYF. Looking up the rest from reference TRBV7-2 and TRBJ1-3 gives the full variable domain: GAGVSQSPSNKVTEKGKDVELRCDPISGHTALYWYRQSLGQGLEFLIYFQGNSAPDKSGLPSDRFSAERTGGSVSTLTIQRTQQEDSAVYLCASSLGALSSGNTIYFGEGSWLTVV.

The chain employs TRBV18 and TRBJ1-3, with D uncertain. Looked up from germline, CDR1 is KGHSH and CDR2 is LQKENI. V dropped 1 base and J dropped 2 bases, with 9 bases sitting between them. The CDR3 extends over 15 amino acids. As DNA, the CDR3 is TGTGCCAGCTCACCACGGACCGACACTGGAAACACCATATATTTT. This gives the protein CASSPRTDTGNTIYF. Looking up the rest from reference TRBV18 and TRBJ1-3 gives the full variable domain: NAGVMQNPRHLVRRRGQEARLRCSPMKGHSHVYWYRQLPEEGLKFMVYLQKENIIDESGMPKERFSAEFPKEGPSILRIQQVVRGDSAAYFCASSPRTDTGNTIYFGEGSWLTVV.

The chain combines TRBV7-8 with TRBJ2-7; 8 nucleotides line up with TRBD1. Germline V gene data show CDR1 as SGHVS and CDR2 as FQNEAQ. The CDR3 runs to 13 residues. V lost 5 bases, J lost 6 bases, and 6 bases stayed unmatched. CDR3 DNA: TGTGCCAGCAGCATAGGACAGGGACGCGAGCAGTACTTC. Translated, it gives CASSIGQGREQYF.

V and J are TRBV11-2 and TRBJ1-1; 7 bases line up with TRBD1. Germline CDR1 reads SGHAT; CDR2 reads FQNNGV. The CDR3 totals 15 residues. The J segment lost 5 bases and the V segment lost 6 bases, leaving 12 bases of the junction unmatched. The CDR3 DNA reads as TGTGCCAGCAGTTATGCGTACAGGGGTCGGACTGAAGCTTTCTTT. Its protein is CASSYAYRGRTEAFF.

V and J are TRBV2 and TRBJ1-2; D not certain. Germline V gene sequence: CDR1 SNHLY, CDR2 FYNNEI. This CDR3 spans 17 amino acids. Between the trimmed V and J ends, which lost 5 bases and 8 bases, there was a span of 27 bases. In DNA form, the CDR3 reads TGTGCCAGCAGTCACCCGGATTATCGGGTTTTGCGTAAGGGCTACACCTTC. Translating gives CASSHPDYRVLRKGYTF.

The chain uses TRBV11-3 and TRBJ2-3; D is perhaps TRBD1 (7 bases). The CDR3 runs to 14 residues. V lost 3 bases and J 12 bases, leaving 19 bases between the germline ends. Germline CDR1 reads SGHNT; CDR2 reads YENEEA. CDR3 DNA sequence: TGTGCCAGCAGCTTTTTGCGGGACAGTCAGGCCCAGTATTTT. It encodes CASSFLRDSQAQYF.

The rearrangement uses TRBV19 and TRBJ1-3, with D unresolved. Germline values: CDR1 LNHDA, CDR2 SQIVND (reference sequence). This CDR3 is 12 amino acids long. V was clipped by 6 bases and J by 9 bases, with 12 bases between them. The CDR3 nucleotides read TGTGCCAGTAGCACCCCGTTGGGCACCATATATTTT. Translated: CASSTPLGTIYF.

The chain is built from TRBV7-6 and TRBJ2-1; no clear D gene. Germline CDR1 and CDR2: SGHVS and FNYEAQ. V lost 0 bases to trimming and J lost 1 base, with 16 bases between them. The CDR3 loop spans 18 amino acids. In nucleotides, the CDR3 is TGTGCCAGCAGCTTAGCTCTTAAAACCGGGCCATCCTACAATGAGCAGTTCTTC. Amino acid sequence: CASSLALKTGPSYNEQFF.

The CDR3 loop is CAWSPGREQYF. CDR3 DNA: TGTGCCTGGAGTCCAGGGCGGGAGCAGTACTTC. The gene calls are TRBV30 and TRBJ2-7, with TRBD1 as a possible D gene (5 bases). From germline, CDR1 is GTSNPN and CDR2 SVGIG (reference sequence). CDR3 length: 11 residues. With 2 bases removed from V and 7 bases from J, the gap between germline ends came to 9 bases.

The chain links TRBV6-5 to TRBJ2-4, with TRBD2 matching 9 bases. The J segment lost 8 bases and the V segment lost 6 bases, leaving 11 bases of the junction unmatched. The length of the CDR3 is 15 residues. Germline CDR1 reads MNHEY; CDR2 reads SVGAGI. In DNA form, the CDR3 reads TGTGCCAGCAGCCCCGGCGGGGGGGCGAGGTACATTCAGTACTTC. Its translation is CASSPGGGARYIQYF.

The chain links TRBV18 to TRBJ1-1, with 7 nucleotides matching TRBD1. After removal of 3 bases from V and 1 base from J, the junction contained 8 bases not matched to a gene. This CDR3 is 16 amino acids long. Germline loops: CDR1 KGHSH, CDR2 LQKENI. CDR3 region: CASSPGTALGNTEAFF. CDR3 in DNA: TGTGCCAGCTCACCTGGGACAGCCCTGGGGAACACTGAAGCTTTCTTT.

This chain links TRBV4-2 with TRBJ2-4; possible D gene TRBD2, 6 bases. CDR3 length: 17 amino acids. Germline loops: CDR1 LGHNA, CDR2 YNFKEQ. Trimming removed 2 bases from V and 0 bases from J, with 14 bases in between. The CDR3 DNA reads as TGTGCCAGCAGCCAATTGGGGGGAGAGCTAGCCAAAAACATTCAGTACTTC. It codes for CASSQLGGELAKNIQYF.

This chain uses TRBV11-1 with TRBJ1-1; D uncertain. Germline V CDR1 and CDR2: SGHAT, FQDESV (reference sequence). This CDR3 contains 13 residues. Trimming stripped 5 bases from V and 3 bases from J, with 10 bases between. For the CDR3, the DNA is TGTGCCAGCAGCCCCCAGATGGACACTGAAGCTTTCTTT. This gives the protein CASSPQMDTEAFF. Based on the CDR3 plus reference TRBV11-1 and TRBJ1-1, the full variable domain is EAEVAQSPRYKITEKSQAVAFWCDPISGHATLYWYRQILGQGPELLVQFQDESVVDDSQLPKDRFSAERLKGVDSTLKIQPAELGDSAMYLCASSPQMDTEAFFGQGTRLTVV.

The V call is TRBV11-3, the J call TRBJ2-1; D is unclear. The CDR3 covers 13 residues. Germline-derived CDR1 and CDR2 are SGHNT and YENEEA. V was trimmed by 1 base and J by 5 bases, leaving 6 bases between them. The CDR3 DNA sequence: TGTGCCAGCAGCTTAGCGGCTAACAATGAGCAGTTCTTC. Its protein product is CASSLAANNEQFF. Filled out from reference TRBV11-3 and TRBJ2-1, the complete variable domain reads EAGVVQSPRYKIIEKKQPVAFWCNPISGHNTLYWYLQNLGQGPELLIRYENEEAVDDSQLPKDRFSAERLKGVDSTLKIQPAELGDSAVYLCASSLAANNEQFFGPGTRLTVL.

This chain links TRBV11-3 with TRBJ1-2; D not certain. CDR3 length: 12 amino acids. Germline values: CDR1 SGHNT, CDR2 YENEEA. Trimming took off 4 bases at V and 6 bases at J, with 9 bases between the two ends. The DNA of the CDR3 is TGTGCCAGCAGCTCGAGACGCGATGGCTACACCTTC. Protein: CASSSRRDGYTF.

This sequence joins TRBV11-3 and TRBJ2-7, with TRBD1 as a possible D gene (6 bases). Germline CDR1 is SGHNT and CDR2 is YENEEA. Trimming removed 5 bases at V and 1 base at J, with 15 bases between. CDR3 length equals 15 residues. The CDR3, as DNA: TGTGCCAGCAGCCCCGGACAGCCTCCTTCCTACGAGCAGTACTTC. Encoded protein: CASSPGQPPSYEQYF.

The V and J genes are TRBV2 and TRBJ2-7, with a tentative D call TRBD2 (7 bases). V was shortened by 8 bases and J by 2 bases, with 19 bases between the two germline ends. This CDR3 comprises 15 residues. Germline V gives CDR1 SNHLY, CDR2 FYNNEI. Here the CDR3 DNA reads TGTGCCAGCTCACTGGGGGGGGCCGTTACCTACGAGCAGTACTTC. This encodes CASSLGGAVTYEQYF.

The chain employs TRBV5-1 and TRBJ2-5, with D unclear. CDR1 and CDR2 from the germline V gene are SGHRS and YFSETQ. Trimming stripped 8 bases from V and 1 base from J, with 15 bases between. CDR3 size: 14 residues. The CDR3 protein is CASKPSGVQETQYF. The CDR3 bases are TGCGCCAGTAAACCTTCAGGAGTCCAAGAGACCCAGTACTTC.